Given below is one T cell receptor beta chain in context. This clone's antigen is unknown. No much larger clone exists at a distance of one base, and base qualities are not known. Reading the germline V gene gives CDR1 SGHTA and CDR2 FQGNSA. The CDR3, cysteine through phenylalanine, is 12 amino acids long. Just CDR3 DNA is preserved here, 36 bases in frame from base 1. V is pared back by 1 base and J by 5 bases, with 5 bases lying between the germline termini. The cohort comprised 666 healthy bone marrow donors. At the time of sampling, every cohort member was nominally healthy, though immune exposures that went unrecorded were likely present. The donor was CMV seronegative and was included in the group of several hundred seronegative cohort members. Each donor provided a peripheral blood sample, and peripheral blood mononuclear cells were used for TCR beta sequencing. Genomic DNA was extracted from the blood cell samples with the Qiagen DNeasy Blood Extraction Kit.

This specimen belongs to a study of cytomegalovirus exposure and HLA in healthy donors (dated by TCRdb to about 2017). Study-wide context: In an earlier analysis of 450 to 750 of the donors, 250 to 300 Gb of sequence data and about 110 million unique TCR beta sequences from 150 million to 200 million T cells were reported. Four or five DR-DQ haplotypes were handled as single units for association and clustering, since linkage in the cohort was strong. High-throughput TCR immunosequencing, statistical association of individual TCRs with disease status, and machine learning were combined to predict cytomegalovirus infection status. A separate validation cohort of more than 100 different subjects was used in addition to the roughly 640-subject first cohort. Donor age, sex, ethnicity and CMV serostatus were compiled alongside the repertoire data. Among the approximately 420 genotyped donors, around 81% belonged to the genetic ancestry cluster associated with self-reported Caucasian donors. The number of donors typed differed by locus, with about 629-630 for A, B, C, DRB1 and DQB1, about 500 for DQA1, 600 to 610 for DPA1, and approximately 470 for DPB1. Every repertoire in the discovery cohort had been generated on one and the same sequencing platform. A later genetic analysis used genome-wide SNP genotypes for about 55% of the 666 donors, treating that subset as a discovery cohort. An early release covering roughly 640 HLA-typed donors comprised around 300 gigabases of sequencing data and about 90 million unique TCR sequences. In a later analysis, previously published TCR beta repertoires from hundreds of donors were re-analyzed and high-resolution HLA genotyping was added so that TCR occurrence patterns could be studied. In the later analysis, no new phenotypic data were used to find candidate immune exposures; instead, reliance was placed on TCR beta sequences and their occurrence across donors. The study aimed to test whether cataloging public T cell receptors could reveal signatures of past pathogen exposure. To decide whether each TCR beta V gene segment behaved as functional or pseudogenic, an earlier analysis of approximately 620 of the donors relied on high-throughput TCR beta sequencing. On average, about 200,000 unique TCR beta nucleotide sequences were sequenced per donor among about 400 genotyped donors of the cohort, with roughly 18% of those sequences being non-productive. HLA typing included class I and class II loci at four-digit resolution. The study used immunosequencing to profile the T cell repertoires of 666 subjects and linked those repertoires to cytomegalovirus serostatus. The paper as a whole reports these results and caveats: A later analysis reported that several top co-occurrence clusters appeared linked to parvovirus B19, influenza, CMV and Epstein-Barr virus. Fewer than 20 rarely observed V segments, including chromosome 9 orphons, were excluded from the earlier analysis of several hundred of the donors because counts were too low. A further reported finding was that TCR beta sequences accurately predicted the HLA-A and HLA-B alleles for most subjects in the first cohort. Compared with equally common non-associated chains, HLA-associated TCR beta chains in a later analysis were more clonally expanded and had lower generation probabilities. V-gene and J-gene trimming of TCR beta chains was associated with a missense DCLRE1C variant in a later genetic analysis, and the association was replicated in an independent cohort. Immune exposure information for the cohort was limited to CMV serostatus. It was suggested by the authors that the approach could potentially be generalized to other disease states and immunological phenotypes. In the study, 150 to 200 TCR beta chains were listed as associated with cytomegalovirus. Roughly uniform sequencing depth across donors was assumed in presence/absence analyses, although this assumption may not hold. Some IMGT-functional V segments, including TRBV6-2 and TRBV6-3, could not be told apart with the 87-base-pair reads, so those segments were excluded. A later analysis associated 15,000 to 20,000 TCR beta sequences with specific HLA alleles at a false discovery rate of 0.05. The sequencing pipeline was judged likely to have produced a cluster of highly shared sequence variants as a technical artifact. Because some donors lacked HLA typing at each locus, the association tests relied only on the typed subset. In a later analysis, the rate of TCR association differed among HLA loci, with DRB1 alleles having the most associated TCRs and HLA-C alleles having the fewest. The classifier was reported to diagnose cytomegalovirus status with high specificity and sensitivity in both the original cohort and the validation cohort. Linkage disequilibrium might explain the correlated functional status among segregating V segments, but an unknown experimental factor could not be excluded. Most CMV-associated TCR beta chains appeared to be HLA-restricted in a later analysis, and the HLA associations seemed to be driven largely by CMV exposure. A later genetic analysis reported fewer N-insertions in productive TCRs among donors in an Asian-associated ancestry cluster than the roughly 650-donor mean. In this cohort, only TCR beta chains were sequenced, and detectable features were limited by the absence of alpha or paired-chain data. A few of the identified cytomegalovirus-associated TCR beta chains were confirmed in vitro to be specific for cytomegalovirus antigens. Broadly in line with IMGT annotations, most TCR beta V segments showed up in productive rearrangements about 87% or about 30% of the time in an earlier analysis of around 550 of the donors. Most TCR sequences were observed very rarely across donors, whereas some public TCRs were present in many individuals. When HLA alleles, especially DR and DQ, strongly co-occurred, attributing TCR associations to individual alleles was difficult.

Libraries were prepared through the immunoSEQ multiplex PCR assay. A mixture of 60 forward primers for TCR Vbeta segments and 13 reverse primers for TCR Jbeta segments was used in the multiplex PCR. Amplification of the CDR3 region of rearranged TCR beta genes was performed with a multiplex PCR assay on genomic DNA. The Illumina HiSeq System was used to sequence the amplified TCR beta libraries as 87-base-pair reads. Regarding the original processing steps: In a later analysis, tens of millions of unique TCR beta chains were counted across the 500 to 850 repertoires, and approximately 11 million of these chains were shared by at least two donors. A nearest-neighbor algorithm error-corrected the raw reads and collapsed the reads into unique sequences, merging closely related sequences to remove PCR and sequencing errors. To assign V, D and J gene segments, CDR3 sequences were aligned to IMGT reference sequences. Each retained sequence needed at least a six-nucleotide match to both a V gene segment and a J gene segment. Rearrangements were called productive when the CDR3 lacked stop codons and stayed in frame with V and J; all others were non-productive. Following IMGT convention, CDR3 was defined as the stretch from the second conserved V-encoded cysteine to the conserved J-encoded phenylalanine. In an earlier analysis of just under 600 of the donors, sequences lacking an unambiguous match to a single V gene segment were excluded. In an earlier analysis of several hundred of the donors, a V segment was called functional when productive rearrangements were above 56.7%, and segregating when the standard deviation between donors exceeded 5%. A statistical classification framework was built to diagnose cytomegalovirus status from the catalog of TCR beta chain sequences. V and J gene assignment, in a later analysis, came from comparing TCR nucleotide sequences with IMGT/GENE-DB human TR gene sequences. A later analysis assigned CDR3 sequences and most-parsimonious VDJ recombination scenarios with the TCRdist pipeline. In a later analysis, each TCR beta chain was defined by its CDR3 amino acid sequence together with its V-gene family, and reads lacking a unique V-gene family were excluded. In a later analysis, nearly 600 highly shared, low-generation-probability nucleotide sequences were removed to address suspected cross-contamination and a sequencing artifact. A later analysis calculated a clonal expansion index for each public chain from normalized within-repertoire ranks of inferred template counts. In a later analysis, generation probabilities were computed with a VDJ recombination model fitted to out-of-frame rearrangements, and the resulting probabilities were checked against IGoR. In a later analysis, hypergeometric tests were used to score TCR-TCR, TCR-HLA and TCR-CMV co-occurrence, with a repertoire-size bias correction applied to TCR pairs. In a later analysis, false discovery rates were estimated by permuting HLA or CMV assignments 20 times. In a later analysis, co-occurring TCRs were grouped with DBSCAN, and TCRdist sequence similarity was added when clustering was performed within HLA-allele-positive subsets. Repertoires with fewer than 30,000 or more than 120,000 public chains were left out of co-occurrence clustering, as were five repertoires with anomalous nucleotide sharing. TCRdb mirrors the immuneACCESS table, restricted to in-frame sequences. Some clones are absent from its copies; in checked studies, under half trace to an unresolved V gene, and the reason for the others is unknown. That table gives V, J and clone size, and the DNA gave D and trimming. The sample profile shows about 160,000 clones; roughly four fifths of them were found once. The ten largest clonotypes hold approximately 2.1% of the sample.

Sequenced: PBMCs. Recombination joined TRBV7-2 with TRBJ1-1; too little of a D gene remains to name it. The sequence came from a woman under 30 in good health and CMV-seronegative. At the DNA level, the sequence is TGTGCCAGCAGCTTAGGAGAGACTGAAGCTTTCTTT. This sequence encodes CASSLGETEAFF. Joined to the reference TRBV7-2 and TRBJ1-1 proteins, this CDR3 gives the full variable domain: GAGVSQSPSNKVTEKGKDVELRCDPISGHTALYWYRQSLGQGLEFLIYFQGNSAPDKSGLPSDRFSAERTGGSVSTLTIQRTQQEDSAVYLCASSLGETEAFFGQGTRLTVV.